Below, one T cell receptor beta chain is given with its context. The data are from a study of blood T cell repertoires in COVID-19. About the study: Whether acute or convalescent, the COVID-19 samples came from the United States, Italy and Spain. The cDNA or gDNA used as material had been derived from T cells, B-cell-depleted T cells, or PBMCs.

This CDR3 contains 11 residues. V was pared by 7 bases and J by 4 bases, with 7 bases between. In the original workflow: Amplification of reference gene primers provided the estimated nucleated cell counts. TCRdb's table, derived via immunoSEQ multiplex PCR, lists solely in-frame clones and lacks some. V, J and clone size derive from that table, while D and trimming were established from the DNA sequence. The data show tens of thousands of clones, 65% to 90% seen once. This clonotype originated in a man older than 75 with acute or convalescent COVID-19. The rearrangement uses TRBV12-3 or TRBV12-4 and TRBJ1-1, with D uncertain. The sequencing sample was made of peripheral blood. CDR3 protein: CASTSPTEAFF. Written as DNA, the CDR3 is TGTGCCAGCACCTCTCCCACTGAAGCTTTCTTT.